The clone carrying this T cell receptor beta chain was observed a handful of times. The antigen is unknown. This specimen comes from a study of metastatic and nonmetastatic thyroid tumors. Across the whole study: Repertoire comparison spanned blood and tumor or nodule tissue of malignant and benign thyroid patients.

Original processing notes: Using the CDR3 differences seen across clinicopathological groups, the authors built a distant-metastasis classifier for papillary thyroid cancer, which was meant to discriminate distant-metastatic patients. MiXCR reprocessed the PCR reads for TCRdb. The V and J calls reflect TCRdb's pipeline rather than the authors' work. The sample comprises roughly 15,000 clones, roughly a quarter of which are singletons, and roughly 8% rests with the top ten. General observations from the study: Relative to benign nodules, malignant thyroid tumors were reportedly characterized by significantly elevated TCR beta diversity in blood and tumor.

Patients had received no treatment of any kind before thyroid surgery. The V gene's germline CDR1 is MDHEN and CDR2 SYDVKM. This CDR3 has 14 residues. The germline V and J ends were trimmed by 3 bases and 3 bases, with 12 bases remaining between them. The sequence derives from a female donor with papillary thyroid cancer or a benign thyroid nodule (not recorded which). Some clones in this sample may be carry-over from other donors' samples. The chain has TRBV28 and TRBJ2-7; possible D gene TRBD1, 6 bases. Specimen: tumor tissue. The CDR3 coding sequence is TGTGCCAGCAGTTTGGCAGGGGTAGTCTACGAGCAGTACTTC. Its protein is CASSLAGVVYEQYF.